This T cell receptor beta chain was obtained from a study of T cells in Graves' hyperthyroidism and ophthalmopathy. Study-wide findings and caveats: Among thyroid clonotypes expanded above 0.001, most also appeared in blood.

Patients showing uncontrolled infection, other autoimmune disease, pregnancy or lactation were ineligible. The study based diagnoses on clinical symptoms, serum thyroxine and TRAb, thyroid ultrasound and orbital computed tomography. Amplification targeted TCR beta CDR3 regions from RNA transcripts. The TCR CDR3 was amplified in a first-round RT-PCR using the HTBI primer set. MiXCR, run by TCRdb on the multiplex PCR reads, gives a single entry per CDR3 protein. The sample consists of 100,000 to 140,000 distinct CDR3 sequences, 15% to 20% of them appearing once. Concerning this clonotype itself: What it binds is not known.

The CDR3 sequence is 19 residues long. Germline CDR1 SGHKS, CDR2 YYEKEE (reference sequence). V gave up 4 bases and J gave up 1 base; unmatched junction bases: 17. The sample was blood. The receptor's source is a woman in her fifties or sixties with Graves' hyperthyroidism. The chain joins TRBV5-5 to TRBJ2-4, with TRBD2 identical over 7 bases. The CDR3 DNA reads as TGTGCCAGCAGCCTCCTCGCTGGGGGGGTTGATGGGGCCAAAAACATTCAGTACTTC. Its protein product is CASSLLAGGVDGAKNIQYF.